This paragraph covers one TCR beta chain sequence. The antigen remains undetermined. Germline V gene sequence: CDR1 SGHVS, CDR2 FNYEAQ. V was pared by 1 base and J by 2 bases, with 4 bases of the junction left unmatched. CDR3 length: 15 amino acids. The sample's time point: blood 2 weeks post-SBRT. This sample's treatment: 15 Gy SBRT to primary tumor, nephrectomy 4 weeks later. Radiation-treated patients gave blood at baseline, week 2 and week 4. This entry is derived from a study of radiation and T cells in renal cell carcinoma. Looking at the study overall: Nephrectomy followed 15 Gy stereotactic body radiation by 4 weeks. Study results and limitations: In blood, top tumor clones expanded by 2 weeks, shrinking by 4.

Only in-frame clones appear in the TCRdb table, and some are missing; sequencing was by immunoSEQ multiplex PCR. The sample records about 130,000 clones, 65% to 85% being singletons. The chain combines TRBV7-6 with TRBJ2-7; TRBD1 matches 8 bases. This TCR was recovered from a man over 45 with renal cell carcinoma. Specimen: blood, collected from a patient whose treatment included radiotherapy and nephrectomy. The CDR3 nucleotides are TGTGCCAGCAGCTTAGGGGCAGGGGGCCCCTACGAGCAGTACTTC. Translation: CASSLGAGGPYEQYF.